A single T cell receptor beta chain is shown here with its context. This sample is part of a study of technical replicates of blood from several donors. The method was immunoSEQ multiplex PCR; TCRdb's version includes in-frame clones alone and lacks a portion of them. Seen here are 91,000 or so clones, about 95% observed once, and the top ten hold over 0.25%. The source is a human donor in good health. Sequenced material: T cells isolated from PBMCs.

The chain's CDR3 is CASSVTRDRVTNSDPGNTIYF. CDR3 DNA: TGTGCCAGCAGCGTAACCCGGGACAGGGTAACAAACTCCGACCCTGGAAACACCATATATTTT. J is TRBJ1-3 and V is TRBV9; TRBD1 aligns across 9 bases. This CDR3 has 21 residues. Germline-derived CDR1 and CDR2 are SGDLS and YYNGEE. With 1 base clipped from V and 2 bases from J, the junction kept 19 bases outside the gene matches.